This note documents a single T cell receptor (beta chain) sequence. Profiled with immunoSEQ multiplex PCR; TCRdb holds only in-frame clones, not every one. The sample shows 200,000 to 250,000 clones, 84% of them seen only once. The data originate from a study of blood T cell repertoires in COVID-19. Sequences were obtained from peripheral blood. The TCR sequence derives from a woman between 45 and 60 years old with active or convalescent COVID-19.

The CDR3 is CASSTRADGFTNEKLFF. The CDR3 DNA reads TGTGCCAGCAGTACTCGCGCCGACGGGTTCACTAATGAAAAACTGTTTTTT. V and J are TRBV2 and TRBJ1-4; the D is unclear. This CDR3 contains 17 residues. Germline assignment: CDR1 SNHLY and CDR2 FYNNEI. The V end was cut by 5 bases, the J end by 2 bases, with 18 bases between.